Listed below are T cell receptor beta chains from one sample, sequenced in a study of blood T cell repertoires in COVID-19. TCRdb's copy holds only in-frame clones and misses some; the assay was immunoSEQ multiplex PCR. There are more than 110,000 clones in the sample; approximately 80% occur only once, and 1.5% to 2% lies in the top ten. Sequenced material: PBMCs or T cells enriched from blood (not recorded which). The receptor set was obtained from a woman aged 18 to 35 who had been exposed to COVID-19. The CDR3 runs from the conserved cysteine through the conserved F or W. A D gene is named only where the DNA matches it firmly. Some rows have no size entry. The others give once, few or many, or a class for an expanded clone.

d_call,v_call,j_call,clone_size,cdr3_aa
.,TRBV9,TRBJ2-3,.,CASSVRERTITDTQYF
TRBD2,TRBV28,TRBJ2-1,.,CASSSSRAGGPHNEQFF
TRBD1,TRBV7-6,TRBJ2-5,.,CASSPRPGTGPGGETQYF
.,TRBV7-6,TRBJ1-1,.,CASSLAGLMNTEAFF
.,TRBV28,TRBJ2-3,.,CASLGADKVSTDTQYF
.,TRBV28,TRBJ1-1,.,CASSSPGTNTEAFF
TRBD2,TRBV4-2,TRBJ2-7,many,CASSQGAGTSGPPYEQYF
TRBD2,TRBV6-5,TRBJ2-7,few,CASSLTSGSTYEQYF
.,TRBV4-1,TRBJ1-3,.,CASSQIGSGGNTIYF
.,TRBV29-1,TRBJ1-1,.,CSAQNTEAFF
.,TRBV7-3,TRBJ2-5,.,CASSLTKQETQYF
.,TRBV4-1,TRBJ1-1,.,CASSQYSKTEAFF
TRBD1,TRBV3-1/TRBV3-2,TRBJ1-2,once,CASSRGTGGHGYTF
TRBD2,TRBV2,TRBJ2-7,.,CASRAGTLGEQYF
TRBD1,TRBV28,TRBJ2-7,.,CASSRTGRYEQYF
.,TRBV19,TRBJ2-7,.,CASCSAAGFHEQYF
TRBD1,TRBV24-1,TRBJ2-2,.,CATSDWIARDRNTGELFF
.,TRBV10-3,TRBJ1-4,.,CAISDPRSNEKLFF
TRBD1,TRBV25-1,TRBJ1-2,.,CASSELSTGTGYGYTF
.,TRBV2,TRBJ2-3,.,CASSEARPGWGSSTSTDTQYF
TRBD2,TRBV5-1,TRBJ2-4,.,CASSLALAGGPGNIQYF
.,TRBV18,TRBJ1-3,few,CASSPSGQQGNTIYF
TRBD1,TRBV28,TRBJ1-6,.,CASSFKGRGYGNSPLHF
TRBD1,TRBV6-2/TRBV6-3,TRBJ2-7,.,CASSYWDRLYEQYF
TRBD1,TRBV6-2/TRBV6-3,TRBJ2-3,.,CASSGQGSTDTQYF